This T cell receptor beta chain was recorded in a study of OX40 agonist ivuxolimab in advanced cancers. Measured with immunoSEQ multiplex PCR; TCRdb has only the in-frame clones, and not every one. The repertoire has more than 60,000 clones, 90% to 95% of them found once; the top ten carry 15% to 18%. The sample consisted of CD4+ or CD8+ T cells sorted from blood, taken in a trial of the OX40 agonist ivuxolimab. The clonotype originates from an adult with an advanced solid tumor such as melanoma, head and neck, liver or kidney cancer.

CDR3 DNA sequence: TGCGCCAGCAGCCAAGCCTACCGGGACACCCAATCAGGAGATACGCAGTATTTT. This codes for CASSQAYRDTQSGDTQYF. The chain combines TRBV4-1 with TRBJ2-3; possible D gene TRBD1, 6 bases. V lost 1 base to trimming and J lost 5 bases, with 22 bases between them. The V gene's germline CDR1 is MGHRA and CDR2 YSYEKL. The CDR3 has 18 amino acids.